These 20 T cell receptor beta chains originate from one sample sequenced in a study of PD-L1 blockade in urothelial cancer. Specified time point: peripheral blood 6 weeks after treatment start. Libraries were prepared by immunoSEQ multiplex PCR; TCRdb keeps only in-frame clonotypes and omits some of them. The table has 50,000 or so clones, approximately 83% seen once. Sequenced here: PBMCs, sampled around atezolizumab (anti-PD-L1) treatment. The receptors were gathered from a man between 60 and 75 years old with urothelial cancer.

The chain employs TRBV18 and TRBJ1-1, with TRBD1 identical over 7 bases. Germline CDR1 reads KGHSH; CDR2 reads LQKENI. The CDR3 is 16 amino acids. The ends lost 2 bases at V and 5 bases at J; junction bases unmatched: 11. The CDR3 reads CASSPEFKQGRTEAFF. Written as DNA, the CDR3 is TGTGCCAGCTCACCAGAGTTCAAACAGGGGAGGACTGAAGCTTTCTTT. Based on the CDR3 plus reference TRBV18 and TRBJ1-1, the full variable domain is NAGVMQNPRHLVRRRGQEARLRCSPMKGHSHVYWYRQLPEEGLKFMVYLQKENIIDESGMPKERFSAEFPKEGPSILRIQQVVRGDSAAYFCASSPEFKQGRTEAFFGQGTRLTVV.

The table lists this clone with a count of one. The chain carries TRBV15 and TRBJ2-7; perhaps TRBD1 as D (6 bases). The CDR3 is 16 residues long. Germline values: CDR1 LNHNV, CDR2 YYDKDF (reference sequence). The V end was cut by 0 bases, the J end by 1 base, with 13 bases between. In DNA, the CDR3 is TGTGCCACCAGCAGAGATGGTAGGGGGAGATCCTACGAGCAGTACTTC. Protein sequence: CATSRDGRGRSYEQYF.

The chain recombines TRBV11-3 with TRBJ2-5; 8 bases fit TRBD2. The CDR3 extends over 17 amino acids. The trim removed 5 bases at V and 4 bases at J, leaving 15 bases unmatched. Germline V gene lookup returns CDR1 SGHNT and CDR2 YENEEA. CDR3 bases: TGTGCCAGCAGCACTCGGGCGGGGGGCGGACTTGGAGAGACCCAGTACTTC. It translates to CASSTRAGGGLGETQYF.

V is TRBV7-9 and J is TRBJ1-1; no reliable D call. Germline values: CDR1 SEHNR, CDR2 FQNEAQ (reference sequence). The V end lost 1 base, the J end lost 0 bases, and 9 bases lay between the germline ends. The CDR3 has 15 residues. The CDR3, as DNA: TGTGCCAGCAGCTTAGTTGGCTTGGTGAACACTGAAGCTTTCTTT. It codes for CASSLVGLVNTEAFF.

The rearrangement links TRBV19 to TRBJ2-7; the match to TRBD1 covers 7 bases. V trimming: 4 bases; J trimming: 2 bases; junction bases outside the gene matches: 8. This CDR3 is 15 amino acids long. Germline V lookup: CDR1 LNHDA, CDR2 SQIVND (reference sequence). The CDR3: CASSTGQVGAYEQYF. CDR3 DNA sequence: TGTGCCAGTAGTACAGGACAGGTCGGCGCCTACGAGCAGTACTTC.

V and J are TRBV9 and TRBJ1-4; possible D gene TRBD1, 5 bases. V shed 0 bases and J shed 8 bases, with 14 bases lying between them. The CDR3 has 15 residues. The germline CDR1 and CDR2 sequences are SGDLS and YYNGEE. The CDR3 spells CASSVGWGDVEKLFF. CDR3 coding DNA: TGTGCCAGCAGCGTAGGATGGGGGGATGTGGAAAAACTGTTTTTT.

The rearrangement joins TRBV6-1 to TRBJ1-2; D possibly corresponds to TRBD1 (5 bases). The CDR3 covers 12 residues. V was clipped by 5 bases and J by 7 bases, with 11 bases between them. Germline V gene data show CDR1 as MNHNS and CDR2 as SASEGT. CDR3 protein: CASSLMGGGYTF. CDR3 bases: TGTGCCAGCAGTCTTATGGGGGGTGGCTACACCTTC.

In this sample, this clone turned up a few times. The V call is TRBV2, the J call TRBJ1-5, with D possibly matching TRBD1 (5 bases). Deletions cut 8 bases from V and 5 bases from J, with 19 bases between. This CDR3 comprises 15 residues. Germline V gene data show CDR1 as SNHLY and CDR2 as FYNNEI. The DNA of the CDR3 is TGTGCCAGCCAATATCTCAGGGTTCAAGATCAGCCCCAGCATTTT. Protein: CASQYLRVQDQPQHF. The full variable domain, its missing parts supplied by reference TRBV2 and TRBJ1-5, is EPEVTQTPSHQVTQMGQEVILRCVPISNHLYFYWYRQILGQKVEFLVSFYNNEISEKSEIFDDQFSVERPDGSNFTLKIRSTKLEDSAMYFCASQYLRVQDQPQHFGDGTRLSIL.

This sequence joins TRBV4-1 and TRBJ1-1; 7 nucleotides match TRBD1. V shed 0 bases and J 6 bases; nucleotides not matched to a gene: 4. From germline, CDR1 is MGHRA and CDR2 YSYEKL. The CDR3 runs 14 residues. CDR3: CASSQDEGASEAFF. The DNA of the CDR3 is TGCGCCAGCAGCCAAGATGAGGGGGCGTCTGAAGCTTTCTTT.

This sequence joins TRBV10-2 and TRBJ2-7; weak D call: TRBD2 (5 bases). There are 13 residues in the CDR3. V was shortened by 7 bases and J by 5 bases, with 15 bases between the two germline ends. The germline CDR1 and CDR2 sequences are WSHSY and SAAADI. The CDR3 here is CASMGTGNHEQYF. CDR3 nucleotide sequence: TGCGCCAGCATGGGAACGGGGAACCACGAGCAGTACTTC.

CDR3 coding DNA: TGTGCCAGCACCCGGTTGGGACAGGGGGCAACCGGGGAGCTGTTTTTT. Translating gives CASTRLGQGATGELFF. The V call is TRBV6-6, the J call TRBJ2-2; TRBD1 matches at 12 bases. J lost 5 bases, V lost 7 bases, and 8 bases had no gene match. Germline V gene lookup returns CDR1 MNHNY and CDR2 SVGAGI (reference sequence). The CDR3 consists of 16 residues.

The chain links TRBV5-6 to TRBJ2-5; 8 bases line up with TRBD2. Germline loops: CDR1 SGHDT, CDR2 YYEEEE. This CDR3 spans 14 amino acids. V was clipped by 0 bases and J by 4 bases; unmatched bases: 2. The CDR3, as DNA: TGTGCCAGCAGCTTGGCCGGGGGGGCAGAGACCCAGTACTTC. Residues: CASSLAGGAETQYF.

The chain recombines TRBV13 with TRBJ2-7; 7 positions agree with TRBD1. This CDR3 has 12 residues. The germline CDR1 and CDR2 sequences are PRHDT and FYEKMQ (reference sequence). Trimming cost V 4 bases and J 6 bases; bases outside gene matches: 3. The CDR3, as DNA: TGTGCCAGCAGCTCACAGGGGAGCGAGCAGTACTTC. It codes for CASSSQGSEQYF. The complete variable domain, with remaining parts taken from reference TRBV13 and TRBJ2-7, reads AAGVIQSPRHLIKEKRETATLKCYPIPRHDTVYWYQQGPGQDPQFLISFYEKMQSDKGSIPDRFSAQQFSDYHSELNMSSLELGDSALYFCASSSQGSEQYFGPGTRLTVT.

The CDR3 protein is CASSLSGVKRVTDTQYF. Here the CDR3 DNA reads TGTGCCAGCAGCTTATCTGGTGTGAAGCGGGTCACAGATACGCAGTATTTT. The V gene is TRBV11-2, the J gene TRBJ2-3; D perhaps matches TRBD2 (6 bases). The germline V gene encodes CDR1 SGHAT and CDR2 FQNNGV. V was shortened by 2 bases and J by 2 bases, with 17 bases between the two germline ends. The CDR3 length is 17 residues.

The V gene is TRBV6-5, the J gene TRBJ2-7; a weak D match, TRBD2 (5 bases). Germline CDR1 MNHEY, CDR2 SVGAGI. This CDR3 is built from 14 residues. Trimming took off 2 bases at V and 4 bases at J, with 12 bases between the two ends. In nucleotides, the CDR3 is TGTGCCAGCAGTTACCACCCACGGGATTACGAGCAGTACTTC. This gives the protein CASSYHPRDYEQYF.

The chain uses TRBV12-5 and TRBJ1-4; TRBD1 agrees at 8 bases. The CDR3 length is 19 residues. Germline CDR1 is LGHNT and CDR2 is FRNRAP. Trimming at V came to 0 bases and at J to 4 bases, leaving 13 bases not matched to a gene. The CDR3 sequence is CASGLVRGDRHNYNEKLFF. As DNA, the CDR3 is TGTGCTAGTGGTTTGGTACGAGGGGACAGGCATAATTATAATGAAAAACTGTTTTTT.

The rearrangement links TRBV7-6 to TRBJ2-5, with no clear D. CDR3 length: 15 residues. The germline CDR1 and CDR2 sequences are SGHVS and FNYEAQ. With 7 bases removed from V and 1 base from J, the gap between germline ends came to 16 bases. This chain's CDR3 is CASTPSPVTQETQYF. DNA of the CDR3: TGTGCCAGCACCCCCTCCCCAGTAACCCAAGAGACCCAGTACTTC.

The rearrangement links TRBV29-1 to TRBJ2-1, with TRBD2 identical over 16 bases. The J segment lost 5 bases and the V segment lost 1 base, leaving 14 bases of the junction unmatched. Germline-derived CDR1 and CDR2 are SQVTM and ANQGSEA. This CDR3 is 20 amino acids long. CDR3 protein: CSVEGVVGLAGGPVNNEQFF. In DNA, the CDR3 is TGCAGCGTTGAAGGAGTTGTGGGACTAGCGGGGGGGCCGGTAAACAATGAGCAGTTCTTC.

The gene calls are TRBV28 and TRBJ1-2; possibly TRBD1 for D (6 bases). CDR1 is MDHEN, CDR2 SYDVKM, per germline. The CDR3 extends over 14 amino acids. V was clipped by 5 bases and J by 5 bases, with 15 bases between them. CDR3 sequence: CASSGGQTIYGYTF. The CDR3 DNA sequence: TGTGCCAGCAGTGGAGGACAGACCATTTATGGCTACACCTTC.

The chain links TRBV19 to TRBJ2-7, with 7 bases identical to TRBD1. Germline CDR1 LNHDA, CDR2 SQIVND (reference sequence). The V segment lost 5 bases and the J segment 6 bases; nucleotides outside the gene matches: 13. CDR3 length: 15 amino acids. The CDR3 nucleotides are TGTGCCAGTAGTCAGGTACGGACAGGCCCCCTCGAGCAGTACTTC. Protein product: CASSQVRTGPLEQYF.